This TCR beta chain was retrieved from a study of blood T cell repertoires in COVID-19. Study-wide background: The origin of the acute and convalescent COVID-19 samples was the United States, Italy and Spain. Sample material is recorded as cDNA or gDNA derived from T cells, B-cell-depleted T cells, or PBMCs.

The CDR3 length is 17 residues. Germline CDR1 is MGHRA and CDR2 is YSYEKL. The V gene lost 1 base and the J gene lost 4 bases, with 19 bases spanning the gap. Methods used by the authors: Quantification of nucleated cells was approximated via reference gene primer amplification. Generated by immunoSEQ multiplex PCR, the TCRdb table keeps only in-frame clones and is missing some. The V and J calls and clone size are taken from that table; D and trimming were inferred from the DNA. The sample lists roughly 300,000 clones, around 85% occurring once. The TCR originated in a human donor with COVID-19, enrolled during active disease. The donor label of this sample is uncertain. The sequencing sample was made of peripheral blood. The chain employs TRBV4-1 and TRBJ1-1; D might be TRBD1 (5 bases). This CDR3 reads CASSQGWAETAGTEAFF. The CDR3 DNA sequence: TGCGCCAGCAGCCAAGGGTGGGCGGAGACAGCCGGCACTGAAGCTTTCTTT.